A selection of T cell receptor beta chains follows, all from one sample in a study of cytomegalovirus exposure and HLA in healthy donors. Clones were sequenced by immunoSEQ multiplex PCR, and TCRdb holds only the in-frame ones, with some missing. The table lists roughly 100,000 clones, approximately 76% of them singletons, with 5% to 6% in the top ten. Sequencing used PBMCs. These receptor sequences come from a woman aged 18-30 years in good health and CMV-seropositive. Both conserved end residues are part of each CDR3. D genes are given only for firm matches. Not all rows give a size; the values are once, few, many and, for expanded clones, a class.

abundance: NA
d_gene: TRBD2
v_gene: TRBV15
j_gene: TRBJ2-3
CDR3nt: TGTGCCACCAGCAGAGATCAGGGACTAATCACAGATACGCAGTATTTT
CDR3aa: CATSRDQGLITDTQYF

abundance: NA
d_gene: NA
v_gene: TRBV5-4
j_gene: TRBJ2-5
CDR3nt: TGTGCCAGCAGCTCCGGTTTGGAGACCCAGTACTTC
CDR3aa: CASSSGLETQYF

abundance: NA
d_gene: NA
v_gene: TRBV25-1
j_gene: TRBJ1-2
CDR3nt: TGTGCCAGCAGTCTCGGGACAAACTATGGCTACACCTTC
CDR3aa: CASSLGTNYGYTF

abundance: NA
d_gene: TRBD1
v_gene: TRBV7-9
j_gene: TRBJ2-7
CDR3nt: TGTGCCAGCAGCTTAGGACAGGGGGCCTACGAGCAGTACTTC
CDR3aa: CASSLGQGAYEQYF

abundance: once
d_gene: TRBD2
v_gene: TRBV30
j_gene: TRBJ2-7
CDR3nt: TGTGCCTGGAGCAAACTAGCGGGCTACGAGCAGTACTTC
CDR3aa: CAWSKLAGYEQYF

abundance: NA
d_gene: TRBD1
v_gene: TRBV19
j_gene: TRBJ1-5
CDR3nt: TGTGCCAGTAGCCTCACAGGGGTAAACGGCAATCAGCCCCAGCATTTT
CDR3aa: CASSLTGVNGNQPQHF

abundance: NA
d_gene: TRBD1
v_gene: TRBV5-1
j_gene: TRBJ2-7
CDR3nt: TGCGCCAGCAGCTTGGCTTTGGGACAGGGGAGCTCCTACGAGCAGTACTTC
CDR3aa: CASSLALGQGSSYEQYF

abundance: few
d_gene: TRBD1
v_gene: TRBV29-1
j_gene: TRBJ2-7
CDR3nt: TGCAGCGTTGAAGCGGTTCCGGGACAGGGACACTCCTACGAGCAGTACTTC
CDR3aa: CSVEAVPGQGHSYEQYF

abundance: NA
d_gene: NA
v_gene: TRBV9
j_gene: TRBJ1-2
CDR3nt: TGTGCCAGCAGCGCCAACCCCTCGGCGGACTATGGCTACACCTTC
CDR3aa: CASSANPSADYGYTF

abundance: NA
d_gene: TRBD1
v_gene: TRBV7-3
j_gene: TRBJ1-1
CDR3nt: TGTGCCAGCAGCTTTACCGGACAGGGGAGTGAAGCTTTCTTT
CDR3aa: CASSFTGQGSEAFF

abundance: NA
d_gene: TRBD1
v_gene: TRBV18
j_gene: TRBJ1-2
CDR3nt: TGTGCCAGCTCACCTTCGACAGGGGAAAGCTATGGCTACACCTTC
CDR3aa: CASSPSTGESYGYTF

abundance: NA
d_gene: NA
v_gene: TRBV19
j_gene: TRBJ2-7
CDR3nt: TGTGCCAGTAGTATCTGGGCGGGAAGGTACGAGCAGTACTTC
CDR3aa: CASSIWAGRYEQYF

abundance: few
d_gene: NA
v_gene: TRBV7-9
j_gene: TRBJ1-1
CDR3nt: TGTGCCAGCAGCTTACAGGTGATGAACACTGAAGCTTTCTTT
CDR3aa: CASSLQVMNTEAFF

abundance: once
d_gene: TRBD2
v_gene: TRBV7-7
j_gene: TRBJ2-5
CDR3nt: TGTGCTAGCAGCTCGGGACTAGCGGGAGGAGAGACCCAGTACTTC
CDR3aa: CASSSGLAGGETQYF

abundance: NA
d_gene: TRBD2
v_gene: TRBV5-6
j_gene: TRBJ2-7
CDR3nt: TGTGCCAGCAGCTTGATCGGACTAGCGGTGTACGAGCAGTACTTC
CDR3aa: CASSLIGLAVYEQYF

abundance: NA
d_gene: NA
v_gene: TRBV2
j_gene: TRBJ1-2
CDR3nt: TGTGCCAGCAGTGAAGGTTTAGAACTTGCTAACTATGGCTACACCTTC
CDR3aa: CASSEGLELANYGYTF

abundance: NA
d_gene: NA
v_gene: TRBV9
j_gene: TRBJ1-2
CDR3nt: TGTGCCAGCAGCGAGGGAGGAGGGGCAGACTATGGCTACACCTTC
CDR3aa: CASSEGGGADYGYTF

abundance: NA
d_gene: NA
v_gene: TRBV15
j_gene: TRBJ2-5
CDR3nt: TGTGCCACCAGCAGCGGTATTGAGACCCAGTACTTC
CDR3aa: CATSSGIETQYF

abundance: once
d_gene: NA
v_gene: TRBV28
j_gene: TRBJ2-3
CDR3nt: TGTGCCAGCAGTTCGACCTCGCTAGCGCCTAGCACAGATACGCAGTATTTT
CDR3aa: CASSSTSLAPSTDTQYF

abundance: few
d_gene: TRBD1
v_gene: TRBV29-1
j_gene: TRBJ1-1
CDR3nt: TGCAGCGTGGAGACCGGGACAGCTAACACTGAAGCTTTCTTT
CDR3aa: CSVETGTANTEAFF

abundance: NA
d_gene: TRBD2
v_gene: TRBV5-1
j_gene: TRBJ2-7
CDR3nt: TGCGCCAGCAGCCTGGGACTAGCGGTAACCTACGAGCAGTACTTC
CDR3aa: CASSLGLAVTYEQYF

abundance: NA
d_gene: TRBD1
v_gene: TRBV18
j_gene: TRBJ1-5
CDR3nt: TGTGCCAGCTCTCAACAGGGGGACCAGCCCCAGCATTTT
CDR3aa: CASSQQGDQPQHF

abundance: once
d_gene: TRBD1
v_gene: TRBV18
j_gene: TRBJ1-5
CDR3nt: TGTGCCAGCTCGATGGGCAGGGGGCGGCCCCAGCATTTT
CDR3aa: CASSMGRGRPQHF

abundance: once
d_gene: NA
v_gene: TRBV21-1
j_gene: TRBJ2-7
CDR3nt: TGTGCCAGCAGTCCCGCGAGCCACGAGCAGTACTTC
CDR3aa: CASSPASHEQYF

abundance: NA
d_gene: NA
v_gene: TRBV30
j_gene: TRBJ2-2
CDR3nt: TGTGCCTGCCCTAGCCTTTGGGGCACCGGGGAGCTGTTTTTT
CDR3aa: CACPSLWGTGELFF

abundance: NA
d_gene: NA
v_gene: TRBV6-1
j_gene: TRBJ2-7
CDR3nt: TGTGCCAGCAGTGACTTGGGGGACCCGCGGGGCTACGAGCAGTACTTC
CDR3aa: CASSDLGDPRGYEQYF

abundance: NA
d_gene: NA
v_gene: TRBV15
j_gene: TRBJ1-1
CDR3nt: TGTGCCACCAGCAGTAACCCGGCGGTGAACACTGAAGCTTTCTTT
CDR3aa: CATSSNPAVNTEAFF

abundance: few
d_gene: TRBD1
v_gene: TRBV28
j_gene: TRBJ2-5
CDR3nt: TGTGCCAGCAGTTTAGGTGGATTTGGGACAGTTCAAGAGACCCAGTACTTC
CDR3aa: CASSLGGFGTVQETQYF

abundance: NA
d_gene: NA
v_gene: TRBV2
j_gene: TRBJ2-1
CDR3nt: TGTGCCAGCTTCGAATTTGACACTCATACCGGGTTCTTC
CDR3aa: CASFEFDTHTGFF

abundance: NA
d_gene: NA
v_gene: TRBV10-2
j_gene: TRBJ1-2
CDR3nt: TGCGCCAGCAGTGACTTTATTCCTAACTATGGCTACACCTTC
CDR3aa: CASSDFIPNYGYTF

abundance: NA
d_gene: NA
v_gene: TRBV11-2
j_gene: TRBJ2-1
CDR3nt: TGTGCCAGCAGCTTAAACAGGGTCAATGAGCAGTTCTTC
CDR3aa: CASSLNRVNEQFF

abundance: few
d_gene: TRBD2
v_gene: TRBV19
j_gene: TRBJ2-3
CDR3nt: TGTGCCAGTAGTATGGGACTAGCGGATGGTGCAGATACGCAGTATTTT
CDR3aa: CASSMGLADGADTQYF

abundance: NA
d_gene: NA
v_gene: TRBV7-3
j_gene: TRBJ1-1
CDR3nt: TGTGCCAGCAGCTTAGCGGGTTCGAACACTGAAGCTTTCTTT
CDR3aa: CASSLAGSNTEAFF

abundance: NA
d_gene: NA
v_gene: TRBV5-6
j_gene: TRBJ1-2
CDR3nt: TGTGCCAGCGGGGGGTTCGGCGGCTACACCTTC
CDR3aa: CASGGFGGYTF